This T cell receptor beta chain appears in the sequencing data of a study of immune heterogeneity within non-small cell lung tumors. Looking at the study overall: Among the tumors, 4 were squamous cell carcinomas, about 10 were non-squamous carcinomas and 1 was not otherwise specified.

The CDR3 runs 12 residues. Trimming pared 3 bases from V and 6 bases from J, leaving 9 bases between. CDR1 SGHRS and CDR2 YFSETQ come from the germline V gene. Many counts were recorded for this clonotype. The antigen is undetermined. Bulk tumor gDNA, about 630 ng per sample, served as the TCR template. Several widely spaced biopsies per primary tumor were taken during surgery. Enrolled individuals presented with untreated, newly diagnosed non-small cell lung cancer and received curative surgery. Study-wide results and caveats: Alongside site-unique high-frequency clones, identical dominant CDR3 beta clonotypes recurred across tumor sites within a patient. Local tumor mutational burden, with an R of about 0.34, correlated moderately but significantly with local T-cell clonality.

With 32 V and 13 J primers, multiplex PCR amplified the TCR beta CDR3. A single record per CDR3 protein comes from TCRdb applying MiXCR to the multiplex PCR reads. The sample yields around 30,000 distinct CDR3 sequences, about 30% seen once. The V gene is TRBV5-1, the J gene TRBJ1-2, with D hard to call. The receptor's source is a man aged 40-50 years with non-small cell lung cancer. Sequenced sample: lung tumor tissue. The CDR3 is CASSSSTDGYTF. As DNA, the CDR3 is TGCGCCAGCAGCTCGTCGACCGATGGCTACACCTTC.